A single sample is the source of the 17 T cell receptor beta chains below, sequenced in a study of shared clonotypes between healthy human individuals. Clones were read by immunoSEQ multiplex PCR, and TCRdb kept only the in-frame ones, dropping some. This table has 2,500,000 or so clones, about 90% appearing once. Specimen: naive CD4+ T cells from PBMCs. The subset is: CD45RA+ positively selected. Receptor source: a man between 18 and 35 years old in good health. Some clones in this sample may be carry-over from other donors' samples.

The chain carries TRBV5-1 and TRBJ2-3, with D hard to call. Trimming took 6 bases from V and 4 from J, leaving 6 bases between them. Germline assignment: CDR1 SGHRS and CDR2 YFSETQ. The CDR3 is made up of 11 amino acids. CDR3 coding DNA: TGCGCCAGCATGTCCGCAGATACGCAGTATTTT. This encodes CASMSADTQYF.

The CDR3: CASSEGSGRQYTGELFF. The CDR3, as DNA: TGTGCCAGCAGCGAGGGTAGCGGGAGGCAATACACCGGGGAGCTGTTTTTT. This sequence joins TRBV9 and TRBJ2-2; 10 bases are shared with TRBD2. CDR3 length: 17 amino acids. Germline values: CDR1 SGDLS, CDR2 YYNGEE. V lost 3 bases, J lost 3 bases, and 8 bases stayed unmatched.

The genes are TRBV9 and TRBJ2-1; no definite D call. This CDR3 is built from 15 residues. CDR1 is SGDLS and CDR2 is YYNGEE in the germline V gene. V was trimmed by 0 bases and J by 6 bases, leaving 13 bases between them. The CDR3 loop is CASSVGGSRSNEQFF. The CDR3 DNA sequence: TGTGCCAGCAGCGTAGGAGGCTCCCGGAGCAATGAGCAGTTCTTC.

This clone showed up just once. Other DNA sequences in the sample encode the same CDR3. This chain connects TRBV7-2 to TRBJ1-1; D might be TRBD1 (6 bases). V was shortened by 1 base and J by 2 bases, with 8 bases between the two germline ends. Per the germline V gene, CDR1 is SGHTA and CDR2 is FQGNSA. The CDR3 has 14 amino acids. In nucleotides, the CDR3 is TGTGCCAGCAGCTTAGGGACAGCAAACACTGAAGCTTTCTTT. The encoded protein is CASSLGTANTEAFF.

The rearrangement joins TRBV4-3 to TRBJ2-1, with D perhaps TRBD2 (6 bases). The germline CDR1 and CDR2 sequences are LGHNA and YSLEER. The length of the CDR3 is 16 residues. The germline V and J ends were trimmed by 3 bases and 4 bases, with 16 bases remaining between them. The DNA of the CDR3 is TGCGCCAGCAGCCACCGCGGGGCGCGGGGTTACAATGAGCAGTTCTTC. Translated: CASSHRGARGYNEQFF.

The table lists this clone with a count of one. The chain employs TRBV4-1 and TRBJ2-3, with a tentative D call TRBD2 (6 bases). Looked up from germline, CDR1 is MGHRA and CDR2 is YSYEKL. V gave up 1 base and J gave up 2 bases, with 7 bases separating them. The CDR3 totals 14 residues. CDR3 DNA sequence: TGCGCCAGCAGCCAAGGGACTATCACAGATACGCAGTATTTT. This codes for CASSQGTITDTQYF.

The chain employs TRBV27 and TRBJ1-2; D may be TRBD1 (6 bases). V lost 5 bases, J lost 4 bases, and 20 bases lay in between. The CDR3 spans 16 residues. Germline-derived CDR1 and CDR2 are MNHEY and SMNVEV (reference sequence). The CDR3 loop is CASSKITRGRTYGYTF. The CDR3 DNA reads TGTGCCAGCAGTAAAATTACCAGGGGTCGGACCTATGGCTACACCTTC.

This sequence joins TRBV5-1 and TRBJ2-3, with 8 bases that match TRBD2. The germline gives CDR1 SGHRS, CDR2 YFSETQ. The V gene end was trimmed by 7 bases and the J gene end by 6 bases; junction bases not matched to a gene: 7. The CDR3 has 13 residues. The CDR3 bases are TGCGCCAGCTCGGGTAGCGGGGTGGATACGCAGTATTTT. Translation gives CASSGSGVDTQYF.

Notes on this clone: This sample also contains other DNA sequences that code for the same CDR3. The V gene is TRBV20-1, the J gene TRBJ1-5; 7 bases are a match to TRBD1. Germline CDR1 DFQATT, CDR2 SNEGSKA (reference sequence). The CDR3 extends over 11 amino acids. Trimming took 3 bases from V and 7 from J; bases not matched to a gene: 0. The CDR3 here is CSASRGQPQHF. The CDR3 DNA sequence: TGCAGTGCTAGCAGGGGGCAGCCCCAGCATTTT.

V and J are TRBV9 and TRBJ2-1, with D perhaps given as TRBD1 or TRBD2 (5 bases each). With 0 bases removed from V and 5 bases from J, the gap between germline ends came to 9 bases. Per the germline V gene, CDR1 is SGDLS and CDR2 is YYNGEE. The CDR3 runs 14 residues. CDR3 DNA sequence: TGTGCCAGCAGCGTAGTAGGGGAGAACAATGAGCAGTTCTTC. Translation gives CASSVVGENNEQFF.

CDR3 protein: CASSFRTGGQPQHF. The CDR3 region has the DNA TGTGCCAGCAGTTTCCGGACAGGGGGTCAGCCCCAGCATTTT. This chain links TRBV6-6 with TRBJ1-5; 10 bases fit TRBD1. Trimming cost V 4 bases and J 6 bases; bases outside gene matches: 3. There are 14 residues in the CDR3. In germline, CDR1 is MNHNY, CDR2 SVGAGI (reference sequence).

This clone was detected once. J is TRBJ2-7 and V is TRBV5-1, with D uncertain. The length of the CDR3 is 14 residues. V shed 0 bases and J shed 0 bases, with 7 bases lying between them. Germline loops: CDR1 SGHRS, CDR2 YFSETQ. The CDR3 sequence is CASSLEADSYEQYF. In nucleotides, the CDR3 is TGCGCCAGCAGCTTGGAGGCGGACTCCTACGAGCAGTACTTC.

The V gene is TRBV28, the J gene TRBJ2-5, with TRBD2 as a possible D gene (6 bases). Trimming shortened V by 5 bases and J by 2 bases, and 15 bases separated the two germline ends. The germline V gene encodes CDR1 MDHEN and CDR2 SYDVKM. The CDR3 consists of 15 residues. The chain's CDR3 is CASSPPGERQETQYF. Written as DNA, the CDR3 is TGTGCCAGCAGTCCACCGGGGGAGAGGCAAGAGACCCAGTACTTC. The full variable domain, rest sourced from reference TRBV28 and TRBJ2-5, is DVKVTQSSRYLVKRTGEKVFLECVQDMDHENMFWYRQDPGLGLRLIYFSYDVKMKEKGDIPEGYSVSREKKERFSLILESASTNQTSMYLCASSPPGERQETQYFGPGTRLLVL.

V is TRBV10-3 and J is TRBJ1-2, with TRBD1 matching over 10 bases. Trimming at V came to 5 bases and at J to 5 bases, leaving 17 bases not matched to a gene. Germline CDR1 is ENHRY and CDR2 is SYGVKD. The CDR3 is 18 residues long. CDR3 nucleotides: TGTGCCATCAGTCCGCAACAACCTTCTAGGACAGGGGGGTATGGCTACACCTTC. It codes for CAISPQQPSRTGGYGYTF.

The chain has TRBV5-1 and TRBJ1-1; D ambiguous. The CDR3 consists of 13 residues. Germline loops: CDR1 SGHRS, CDR2 YFSETQ. V was cut by 8 bases and J by 0 bases, with 11 bases left in between. CDR3 in amino acids: CASSTVMNTEAFF. In DNA, the CDR3 is TGCGCCAGTTCGACCGTTATGAACACTGAAGCTTTCTTT.

The chain joins TRBV6-6 to TRBJ1-1; D call uncertain. With 5 bases removed from V and 8 bases from J, the gap between germline ends came to 15 bases. Germline V lookup: CDR1 MNHNY, CDR2 SVGAGI (reference sequence). CDR3 length equals 13 residues. The CDR3 protein is CASSPPGFTEAFF. The CDR3 DNA sequence: TGTGCCAGCAGTCCGCCTGGGTTCACAGAAGCTTTCTTT.

The sample holds one count of this clone. The J gene is TRBJ1-1, the V gene TRBV18; the match to TRBD1 covers 8 bases. Per germline, CDR1 KGHSH and CDR2 LQKENI. This CDR3 has 15 amino acids. The ends lost 6 bases at V and 2 bases at J; junction bases unmatched: 8. The CDR3 coding sequence is TGTGCCAGCTCCAGGCAGGGACAGGTAAACACTGAAGCTTTCTTT. Its protein product is CASSRQGQVNTEAFF.